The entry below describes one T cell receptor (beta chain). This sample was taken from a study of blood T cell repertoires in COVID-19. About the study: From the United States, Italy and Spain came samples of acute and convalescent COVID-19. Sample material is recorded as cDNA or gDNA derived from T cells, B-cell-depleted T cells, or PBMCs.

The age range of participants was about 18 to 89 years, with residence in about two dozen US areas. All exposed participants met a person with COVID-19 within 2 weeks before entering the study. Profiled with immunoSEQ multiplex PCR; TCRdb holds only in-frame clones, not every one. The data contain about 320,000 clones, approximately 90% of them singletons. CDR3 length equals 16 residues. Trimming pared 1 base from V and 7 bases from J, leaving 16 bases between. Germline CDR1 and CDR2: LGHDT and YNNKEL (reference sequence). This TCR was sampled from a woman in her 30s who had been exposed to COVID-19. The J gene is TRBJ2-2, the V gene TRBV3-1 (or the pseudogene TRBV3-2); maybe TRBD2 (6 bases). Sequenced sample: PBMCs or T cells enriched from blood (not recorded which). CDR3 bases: TGTGCCAGCAGCCAAGGTATAGCTAGCGTGAACGGGGAGCTGTTTTTT. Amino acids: CASSQGIASVNGELFF.